Below, one T cell receptor (beta chain) is given with its context. The antigen is undetermined. A process of 5'RACE template switching, which added a universal primer site and UMIs, was used to make TCR cDNA. TCRdb re-analysed the 5' RACE reads in MiXCR, keeping a single row per CDR3 protein. The sample has around 610,000 distinct CDR3 sequences; roughly 14% are singletons. The sample is drawn from a study of T cells after yellow fever vaccination. Turning to the study itself: Low-cell-number fractions were prepared with SMART-Seq v4 Ultra Low Input.

Study-level points and caveats: The CD4 and CD8 compartments had a small share of their clonotypes in common. Clones from primary vaccination mostly reappeared after the booster (approximately 96% CD4, approximately 86% CD8).

The CDR3 runs 16 residues. The germline V gene has CDR1 MNHEY and CDR2 SVGAGI. The J segment lost 3 bases and the V segment lost 2 bases, leaving 9 bases of the junction unmatched. This chain links TRBV6-5 with TRBJ1-2, with 7 bases fitting TRBD1. This TCR was sampled from a man under 40 who received the YFV17D yellow fever vaccine. Sequencing used PBMCs, obtained on the day of the yellow fever booster vaccination. In DNA form, the CDR3 reads TGTGCCAGCAGTTACCAACGCAGGGGGAAGGACTATGGCTACACCTTC. It is translated as CASSYQRRGKDYGYTF.